One and the same sample provided the 30 T cell receptor beta chains below, sequenced in a study of blood T cells in healthy people across ages. With a J-beta primer mix and a sample-barcoded 5' primer, a second PCR ran about 6 to 11 cycles. TCRdb passed the 5' RACE reads through MiXCR, listing each CDR3 protein once. The sample records 2 million or so distinct CDR3 sequences, roughly 50% being singletons. The sequencing sample was made of blood. Every receptor here comes from a woman between 35 and 50 years old in good health.

The chain joins TRBV14 to TRBJ2-7; the D gene could be TRBD1 or TRBD2 (5 bases each). Trimming removed 0 bases at V and 4 bases at J, with 16 bases between. CDR3 size: 16 residues. CDR1 SGHDN and CDR2 FVKESK come from the germline V gene. The CDR3 DNA is TGTGCCAGCAGCCAAGATGTTGTTTCTTGGGGGTACGAGCAGTACTTC. Translating it yields CASSQDVVSWGYEQYF.

Only a few counts were recorded for this clonotype. The chain employs TRBV24-1 and TRBJ2-7, with 10 bases that match TRBD1. The CDR3 sequence is 15 residues long. Trimming cost V 3 bases and J 2 bases; bases outside gene matches: 3. Germline V gives CDR1 KGHDR, CDR2 SFDVKD. CDR3 protein: CATSDRDRGAYEQYF. The CDR3 nucleotides are TGTGCCACCAGTGATAGGGACAGGGGAGCCTACGAGCAGTACTTC.

The rearrangement uses TRBV27 and TRBJ1-1, with TRBD1 as a possible D gene (5 bases). The CDR3 is 15 amino acids. The ends were cut back, 1 base at V and 4 bases at J, with 13 bases in the middle. The V gene's germline CDR1 is MNHEY and CDR2 SMNVEV (reference sequence). CDR3 in DNA: TGTGCCAGCAGTTTATATGGGCAGGGAGGCACTGAAGCTTTCTTT. It specifies CASSLYGQGGTEAFF.

The V call is TRBV20-1, the J call TRBJ2-5; D may be TRBD1 (7 bases). Germline lookup yields CDR1 DFQATT and CDR2 SNEGSKA (reference sequence). Trimming took 6 bases from V and 4 from J, leaving 21 bases between them. This CDR3 is built from 15 residues. The chain's CDR3 is CSASQGGSLGETQYF. CDR3 DNA: TGCAGTGCCAGCCAGGGGGGTTCTCTAGGAGAGACCCAGTACTTC.

The table lists this clonotype with a few counts. V gene TRBV20-1 combines with J gene TRBJ1-5; no definite D call. Per the germline V gene, CDR1 is DFQATT and CDR2 is SNEGSKA (reference sequence). The CDR3 covers 13 residues. V was pared by 4 bases and J by 9 bases, with 16 bases between. The CDR3 region has the DNA TGCAGTGCTACCCCCGGAACAGCTCGGCCCCAGCATTTT. Residues: CSATPGTARPQHF.

In this sample, this clonotype turned up a few times. The CDR3 sequence: CASSGRQGGNNEQFF. CDR3 sequence (DNA): TGCGCCAGCAGCGGAAGACAGGGGGGGAACAATGAGCAGTTCTTC. J is TRBJ2-1 and V is TRBV4-3; TRBD1 matches 9 bases. J lost 5 bases, V lost 5 bases, and 7 bases had no gene match. The CDR3 spans 15 residues. Germline V gives CDR1 LGHNA, CDR2 YSLEER.

V gene TRBV27 combines with J gene TRBJ2-3; TRBD2 agrees at 12 bases. The germline V gene encodes CDR1 MNHEY and CDR2 SMNVEV (reference sequence). V lost 4 bases and J lost 8; bases outside the gene matches: 10. The CDR3 is 16 amino acids. The CDR3: CASSSGLAGPPGTQYF. The CDR3 region has the DNA TGTGCCAGCAGTTCCGGACTAGCGGGGCCCCCGGGTACGCAGTATTTT.

This clonotype has just a few counts. The V call is TRBV20-1, the J call TRBJ1-1, with D perhaps matching TRBD1 (6 bases). The length of the CDR3 is 14 residues. Trimming removed 6 bases from V and 5 bases from J, with 19 bases in between. Germline CDR1 and CDR2: DFQATT and SNEGSKA (reference sequence). This chain's CDR3 is CSAPTPGVWTEAFF. The DNA for the CDR3 is TGCAGTGCCCCGACCCCAGGGGTGTGGACTGAAGCTTTCTTT.

The chain combines TRBV6-5 with TRBJ2-5; D is possibly TRBD1 or TRBD2 (6 bases each). Germline V gene lookup returns CDR1 MNHEY and CDR2 SVGAGI. The CDR3 contains 17 residues. Trimming stripped 2 bases from V and 5 bases from J, with 21 bases between. The CDR3 loop reads CASSYGGQNGRVETQYF. The CDR3 DNA is TGTGCCAGCAGTTACGGGGGGCAGAATGGGCGCGTCGAGACCCAGTACTTC.

This chain uses TRBV20-1 with TRBJ2-3, with TRBD2 matching over 8 bases. V was pared by 5 bases and J by 5 bases, with 18 bases of the junction left unmatched. Germline V CDR1 and CDR2: DFQATT, SNEGSKA (reference sequence). CDR3 length: 17 residues. CDR3 amino acids: CSAVPVVAGLSGDTQYF. The CDR3 DNA reads TGCAGTGCTGTCCCGGTGGTAGCGGGGCTGAGTGGAGATACGCAGTATTTT.

Only a few counts were recorded for this clonotype. The chain has TRBV20-1 and TRBJ2-1; a possible D gene is TRBD1 (6 bases). Germline V gene data show CDR1 as DFQATT and CDR2 as SNEGSKA (reference sequence). The CDR3 extends over 15 amino acids. Deletions cut 3 bases from V and 6 bases from J, with 18 bases between. The CDR3 DNA reads as TGCAGTGCTAGTCATATGGTTTCAGGGGTCAATGAGCAGTTCTTC. It specifies CSASHMVSGVNEQFF.

Notes on this clonotype: The junction shows a germline mismatch at one end, possibly a read error. The CDR3 DNA sequence: TGTACCAGCAGTTTAGGCGGGGGAACAGATATGGAATATTTT. This sequence encodes CTSSLGGGTDMEYF. The V call is TRBV12-3 or TRBV12-4, the J call TRBJ2-3; 7 bases fit TRBD2. The CDR3 sequence is 14 residues long.

This clonotype showed up just a few times. This CDR3 is CSAATPGQGLYGYTF. CDR3 nucleotide sequence: TGCAGTGCCGCAACCCCGGGACAGGGCCTCTATGGCTACACCTTC. The chain has TRBV20-1 and TRBJ1-2; TRBD1 aligns across 9 bases. The V gene's germline CDR1 is DFQATT and CDR2 SNEGSKA (reference sequence). The ends lost 6 bases at V and 4 bases at J; junction bases unmatched: 12. This CDR3 is 15 amino acids long.

V gene TRBV5-1 combines with J gene TRBJ2-5; D could derive from TRBD1 or TRBD2 (5 bases each). Deletions cut 5 bases from V and 5 bases from J, with 16 bases between. CDR1 SGHRS and CDR2 YFSETQ come from the germline V gene. This CDR3 has 14 residues. The DNA for the CDR3 is TGCGCCAGCAGTCATCCGGGACCGGCGGAGACCCAGTACTTC. Amino acid sequence: CASSHPGPAETQYF. Together with reference TRBV5-1 and TRBJ2-5, the CDR3 gives the full variable domain: KAGVTQTPRYLIKTRGQQVTLSCSPISGHRSVSWYQQTPGQGLQFLFEYFSETQRNKGNFPGRFSGRQFSNSRSEMNVSTLELGDSALYLCASSHPGPAETQYFGPGTRLLVL.

This clonotype has just one count. This sequence joins TRBV4-1 and TRBJ2-3; D is uncertain. This CDR3 comprises 14 residues. Germline V gives CDR1 MGHRA, CDR2 YSYEKL. V shed 2 bases and J shed 2 bases, with 8 bases lying between them. DNA for the CDR3: TGCGCCAGCAGCCAAACCACGTACACAGATACGCAGTATTTT. This sequence encodes CASSQTTYTDTQYF.

V gene TRBV28 combines with J gene TRBJ2-1, with TRBD2 matching 8 bases. There are 15 residues in the CDR3. Unmatched junction bases numbered 15, after V lost 8 bases and J lost 9 bases. CDR1 MDHEN and CDR2 SYDVKM come from the germline V gene. The CDR3 bases are TGTGCCAGCCGATTGGGGGCCGGGGGGGCCGGTGAGCAGTTCTTC. Its translation is CASRLGAGGAGEQFF. Using reference TRBV28 and TRBJ2-1 for the parts outside the CDR3, the full variable domain is DVKVTQSSRYLVKRTGEKVFLECVQDMDHENMFWYRQDPGLGLRLIYFSYDVKMKEKGDIPEGYSVSREKKERFSLILESASTNQTSMYLCASRLGAGGAGEQFFGPGTRLTVL.

The gene calls are TRBV6-5 and TRBJ2-3, with D possibly matching TRBD2 (6 bases). Trimming left V 6 bases short and J 2 bases short, with 15 bases between. Looked up from germline, CDR1 is MNHEY and CDR2 is SVGAGI. The CDR3 loop spans 15 amino acids. CDR3 in amino acids: CASRDGGPHTDTQYF. In DNA form, the CDR3 reads TGTGCCAGCAGGGACGGGGGACCACACACAGATACGCAGTATTTT.

This clonotype was detected once. The junction and the germline gene differ at one end; a read error may be behind it. The chain recombines TRBV10-3 with TRBJ2-1; 8 positions agree with TRBD1. CDR3 size: 14 residues. The germline CDR1 and CDR2 sequences are ENHRY and SYGVKD. The CDR3: CVIRPGQEYNEQFF. CDR3 in DNA: TGTGTCATCAGACCGGGACAGGAATACAATGAGCAGTTCTTC.

The chain links TRBV11-2 to TRBJ2-1; TRBD2 is a possible D gene (6 bases). The CDR3 contains 16 residues. The V end was cut by 2 bases, the J end by 0 bases, with 11 bases between. The germline CDR1 and CDR2 sequences are SGHAT and FQNNGV. The CDR3 spells CASSLHGGSSYNEQFF. As DNA, the CDR3 is TGTGCCAGCAGCTTACACGGGGGAAGCTCCTACAATGAGCAGTTCTTC.

This clonotype has more than one count but fewer than ten. The V gene is TRBV24-1, the J gene TRBJ2-5; 8 nucleotides match TRBD1. The CDR3 runs 14 residues. Germline CDR1 KGHDR, CDR2 SFDVKD. The V gene end was trimmed by 5 bases and the J gene end by 2 bases; junction bases not matched to a gene: 3. CDR3 region: CATSGRGQQETQYF. The CDR3 DNA sequence: TGTGCCACCAGTGGCAGGGGGCAGCAAGAGACCCAGTACTTC.

The V and J genes are TRBV7-9 and TRBJ2-1, with a tentative D call TRBD2 (5 bases). CDR1 is SEHNR and CDR2 is FQNEAQ in the germline V gene (reference sequence). The CDR3 extends over 16 amino acids. V lost 2 bases and J lost 6, with 17 bases in between. The CDR3 sequence is CASSLKERLYPNEQFF. The DNA of the CDR3 is TGTGCCAGCAGCTTAAAAGAGCGGCTATATCCCAATGAGCAGTTCTTC.

V is TRBV28 and J is TRBJ2-7, with D possibly being TRBD2 (7 bases). CDR3 length: 16 residues. Germline CDR1 and CDR2: MDHEN and SYDVKM. Trimming pared 4 bases from V and 0 bases from J, leaving 16 bases between. The CDR3, as DNA: TGTGCCAGCAGTTCCCCAAGGGGGGGGCCCTCCTACGAGCAGTACTTC. It yields the protein CASSSPRGGPSYEQYF. The complete variable domain, with remaining parts taken from reference TRBV28 and TRBJ2-7, reads DVKVTQSSRYLVKRTGEKVFLECVQDMDHENMFWYRQDPGLGLRLIYFSYDVKMKEKGDIPEGYSVSREKKERFSLILESASTNQTSMYLCASSSPRGGPSYEQYFGPGTRLTVT.

This chain links TRBV7-6 with TRBJ1-2; possible D gene TRBD1, 5 bases. V shed 5 bases and J shed 2 bases, with 15 bases lying between them. CDR1 is SGHVS, CDR2 FNYEAQ, per germline. The CDR3 contains 15 residues. CDR3 loop: CASSQDAGENYGYTF. CDR3 nucleotides: TGTGCCAGCAGCCAGGACGCGGGGGAAAACTATGGCTACACCTTC.

This clonotype was observed a few times. The rearrangement joins TRBV20-1 to TRBJ1-2, with TRBD1 matching over 8 bases. V gave up 5 bases and J gave up 4 bases; unmatched junction bases: 12. The CDR3 loop spans 15 amino acids. The germline V gene encodes CDR1 DFQATT and CDR2 SNEGSKA (reference sequence). The CDR3 nucleotides are TGCAGTGCTCCGGTCGACAGGGGAAAAGGCTATGGCTACACCTTC. It translates to CSAPVDRGKGYGYTF.

The chain employs TRBV5-1 and TRBJ2-1, with 13 bases aligning to TRBD2. There are 16 residues in the CDR3. The ends lost 3 bases at V and 6 bases at J; junction bases unmatched: 6. Germline V CDR1 and CDR2: SGHRS, YFSETQ. The CDR3 sequence: CASSSTSGRAVNEQFF. CDR3 DNA: TGCGCCAGCAGCTCAACTAGCGGGAGGGCCGTCAATGAGCAGTTCTTC.

This clonotype came up a few times. The chain employs TRBV28 and TRBJ2-5; possibly TRBD1 for D (6 bases). V was shortened by 6 bases and J by 2 bases, with 10 bases between the two germline ends. Germline V gives CDR1 MDHEN, CDR2 SYDVKM. This CDR3 contains 13 residues. CDR3 nucleotide sequence: TGTGCCAGCAGGAAAGGGGGTCAAGAGACCCAGTACTTC. Protein product: CASRKGGQETQYF.

This clonotype was recorded only once. The chain links TRBV28 to TRBJ1-2, with 7 bases identical to TRBD1. This CDR3 is 11 amino acids long. Germline CDR1 is MDHEN and CDR2 is SYDVKM. With 6 bases clipped from V and 11 bases from J, the junction kept 6 bases outside the gene matches. The CDR3 nucleotides are TGTGCCAGCAGCTACAGGGGTGATTACACCTTC. As protein: CASSYRGDYTF.

A few counts support this clonotype. The rearrangement uses TRBV11-2 and TRBJ2-3; the D is unclear. CDR1 and CDR2 from the germline V gene are SGHAT and FQNNGV. The V end was cut by 4 bases, the J end by 6 bases, with 8 bases between. The CDR3 has 12 residues. The DNA for the CDR3 is TGTGCCAGCAGCTCCCTCCCGGATACGCAGTATTTT. Its translation is CASSSLPDTQYF.

This clonotype was seen a few times. The chain employs TRBV7-2 and TRBJ2-5, with D possibly TRBD2 on 6 matching bases. V was cut by 4 bases and J by 5 bases, with 17 bases left in between. The CDR3 is 15 amino acids. The V gene's germline CDR1 is SGHTA and CDR2 FQGNSA. The CDR3 sequence is CASSSSRPAGETQYF. In DNA, the CDR3 is TGTGCCAGCAGCTCAAGTCGCCCAGCGGGTGAGACCCAGTACTTC.

The sample holds a few counts of this clonotype. The V call is TRBV6-5, the J call TRBJ2-3, with D tentatively TRBD2 (5 bases). CDR1 and CDR2 (germline): MNHEY, SVGAGI. V was cut by 0 bases and J by 4 bases, with 8 bases left in between. CDR3 length: 14 residues. In DNA, the CDR3 is TGTGCCAGCAGTTACTCGATCGGGGCAGATACGCAGTATTTT. Translating it yields CASSYSIGADTQYF.